Listed below are T cell receptor beta chains from one sample, sequenced in a study of CD8 T cells in ankylosing spondylitis. Each CDR3 protein is one row after TCRdb ran MiXCR on the 5' RACE reads. The table records about 240,000 distinct CDR3 sequences, about 11% of them present only once. Sequences were obtained from blood, either unsorted or a sorted T cell fraction (not recorded which). These receptors originate from a male donor with ankylosing spondylitis or in good health (not recorded which). CDR3s include the opening cysteine and the closing phenylalanine or tryptophan. The D gene is left open where the match is weak. For some rows the clone size is stated as once, few or many, or as a class when expanded; others skip it.

>many|TRBD1|TRBJ2-7|TRBV5-1
TGCGCCAGCAGATTCCGGGACAGGGACTCCTACGAGCAGTACTTC
CASRFRDRDSYEQYF
>many|-|TRBJ2-1|TRBV20-1
TGCAGTGCCACTGACCCGACAGGAAGGGCACGATACAATGAGCAGTTCTTC
CSATDPTGRARYNEQFF
>-|-|TRBJ2-7|TRBV2
TGTGCTTCGGGCAGGGCCTCCTACGAGCAGTACTTC
CASGRASYEQYF
>many|-|TRBJ2-1|TRBV3-1
TGTGCCAGCAGCCAAGAATGGATGGCCGCCTACAATGAGCAGTTCTTC
CASSQEWMAAYNEQFF
>many|-|TRBJ1-1|TRBV29-1
TGCAGCGTTGTAGGGGGGTCGGGGAACACTGAAGCTTTCTTT
CSVVGGSGNTEAFF
>many|TRBD1|TRBJ1-1|TRBV5-1
TGCGCCAGCAGTTTAACAGGGGGCGATTGGACTGAAGCTTTCTTT
CASSLTGGDWTEAFF
>many|TRBD1|TRBJ2-5|TRBV15
TGTGCCACCAGCAGAAGACAGGGATCAGAGACCCAGTACTTC
CATSRRQGSETQYF
>many|-|TRBJ2-3|TRBV20-1
TGCAGTGCTAGAGATCGGGCGGTCGTAAGAGATACGCAGTATTTT
CSARDRAVVRDTQYF
>many|-|TRBJ2-7|TRBV5-1
TGCGCCAGCAGCTTGGCCTCAGGGGTTGAGCAGTACTTC
CASSLASGVEQYF
>many|-|TRBJ2-6|TRBV10-2
TGCGCCACAATCACACGAGGGGCTGGGGCCAACGTCCTGACTTTC
CATITRGAGANVLTF
>many|TRBD1|TRBJ2-7|TRBV25-1
TGTGCCACCAGGAAGGGCCCAGGGGGCGCGACAAACGAGCAGTACTTC
CATRKGPGGATNEQYF
>few|-|TRBJ1-5|TRBV28
TGTGCCAGCAGTGGCCCGAGCCTCGTTCAATTTCGGCATTTT
CASSGPSLVQFRHF
>many|-|TRBJ2-7|TRBV27
TGTGCCAGCAGTCCAGCTGGGCGGACCCCCTACGAGCAGTACTTC
CASSPAGRTPYEQYF
>many|-|TRBJ2-3|TRBV5-1
TGCGCCAGCAGCTTCGAGAGTCGCACAGATACGCAGTATTTT
CASSFESRTDTQYF
>many|-|TRBJ2-7|TRBV5-1
TGCGCCAGCAGCTTGGGAGGGAATACCTACGAGCAGTACTTC
CASSLGGNTYEQYF
>many|TRBD1|TRBJ2-3|TRBV7-2
TGTGCCAGCAGCTGGACGACAGGGGGCGCAGATACGCAGTATTTT
CASSWTTGGADTQYF
>-|-|TRBJ2-1|TRBV20-1
TGCAGTGCTAGAATTGCGGGGGCGGACTACAATGAGCAGTTCTTC
CSARIAGADYNEQFF
>many|-|TRBJ1-1|TRBV4-1
TGCGCCAGCAGCCAAGATCAAAGGGTTTCAACGAAGGGAATTCCTGAAGCTTTCTTT
CASSQDQRVSTKGIPEAFF
>many|TRBD2|TRBJ2-1|TRBV7-2
TGTGCCAGCAGACTTAGCGGGAATGAGCAGTTCTTC
CASRLSGNEQFF
>many|TRBD1|TRBJ1-1|TRBV5-1
TGCGCCAGCAGCTTCGGGACAGGAGGAGCCAGCACTGAAGCTTTCTTT
CASSFGTGGASTEAFF
>many|-|TRBJ2-1|TRBV28
TGTGCCAGCAGTAGAATAGGGAATGACAACAATGAGCAGTTCTTC
CASSRIGNDNNEQFF
>many|-|TRBJ1-3|TRBV20-1
TGCAGTGCTCCCTTTTCAATTGGAAACACCATATATTTT
CSAPFSIGNTIYF
>-|-|TRBJ2-1|TRBV16
TGTGCCAGCAGCCAAGGGGGCAAGGAGCAGTTCTTC
CASSQGGKEQFF
>-|TRBD2|TRBJ2-3|TRBV5-1
TGCGCCAGCAGCCCGCCGGGGATAGCGGGGTACGCCACAGATACGCAGTATTTT
CASSPPGIAGYATDTQYF
>many|-|TRBJ1-1|TRBV6-5
TGTGCCAGCGGTTCAGGGCTGGTGGACACTGAAGCTTTCTTT
CASGSGLVDTEAFF
>many|-|TRBJ2-1|TRBV10-3
TGTGCCATCAGTGAGTCGTGGCAGGGATTCTACAATGAGCAGTTCTTC
CAISESWQGFYNEQFF
>many|TRBD2|TRBJ2-1|TRBV20-1
TGCAGTGCTAGAGCGAGACTAGCGGACAATGAGCAGTTCTTC
CSARARLADNEQFF
>-|TRBD2|TRBJ2-1|TRBV5-1
TGCGCCAGCAGATATAGCGGGGAGTACAATGAGCAGTTCTTC
CASRYSGEYNEQFF
>many|-|TRBJ2-1|TRBV29-1
TGCAGCGCTTGGGGCGCTTCCTACAATGAGCAGTTCTTC
CSAWGASYNEQFF
>-|TRBD2|TRBJ2-5|TRBV3-1
TGTGCCTCCAGCCAAGTCGGGGGGGCCGTGAATTTCGAGGAGACCCAGTACTTC
CASSQVGGAVNFEETQYF
>many|-|TRBJ2-3|TRBV7-2
TGTGCCAGCCCTGGCGGGATAGTAGATACGCAGTATTTT
CASPGGIVDTQYF
>-|TRBD2|TRBJ2-2|TRBV27
TGTGCCAGCAGTTTATCGGCAGGCGGGAGGTCCGGGGAGCTGTTTTTT
CASSLSAGGRSGELFF
>many|TRBD2|TRBJ2-2|TRBV28
TGTGCCAGCAGCTTACCCGGGACTAGCGGGAGGGTAGTCGGGGAGCTGTTTTTT
CASSLPGTSGRVVGELFF
>many|TRBD1|TRBJ2-6|TRBV5-1
TGCGCCAGCAGCCTCGGACAGGGATTCTCTGGGGCCAACGTCCTGACTTTC
CASSLGQGFSGANVLTF
>many|TRBD2|TRBJ2-7|TRBV4-2
TGTGCCAGCAGCCAGCCTCTAGCGGGAGGGGAGCAGTACTTC
CASSQPLAGGEQYF
>few|TRBD1|TRBJ1-2|TRBV7-9
TGTGCCAGCAGTCGTACTCCCGGGACAGCCTATGGCTACACCTTC
CASSRTPGTAYGYTF
>many|-|TRBJ2-7|TRBV7-3
TGTGCCAGCAGCCCCTCCGCCACCCAGGGAGCTTACAACGAGCAGTACTTC
CASSPSATQGAYNEQYF
>-|TRBD1|TRBJ2-7|TRBV27
TGTGCCAGCAGTCCGGGGACAGTGTCCCACGAGCAGTACTTC
CASSPGTVSHEQYF